This passage covers 15 T cell receptor beta chains from one sample sequenced in a study of human T cells and chemical hapten exposure. TCRdb reprocessed the RACE reads via MiXCR and lists one record per CDR3 protein. The sample lists over 35,000 distinct CDR3 sequences, around 3.6% seen once, with 5% to 7% in the top ten. The time point: healthy volunteer bleed at 6 weeks. The authors' total RNA extraction used unfractionated whole blood. Sequenced: whole blood. These receptors were collected from a human donor in good health. Some clones in this sample may be carry-over from other donors' samples.

This clonotype was seen ten or more times. This chain links TRBV6-6 with TRBJ1-5; tentative D call: TRBD1 (6 bases). The V end was cut by 4 bases, the J end by 3 bases, with 10 bases between. From germline, CDR1 is MNHNY and CDR2 SVGAGI (reference sequence). The CDR3 length is 14 residues. CDR3 sequence (DNA): TGTGCCAGCAGTTGGACAGACCTCAATCAGCCCCAGCATTTT. Translated: CASSWTDLNQPQHF.

This clonotype has more than one count but fewer than ten. The genes are TRBV12-3 or TRBV12-4 and TRBJ1-5; tentative D call: TRBD1 (6 bases). V was shortened by 6 bases and J by 6 bases, with 18 bases between the two germline ends. The CDR3 covers 15 residues. DNA of the CDR3: TGTGCCAGCAGCTCAGGGGACATTCAAAGTCAGCCCCAGCATTTT. Amino acid sequence: CASSSGDIQSQPQHF.

Comments on this clonotype: The junction and the germline gene differ at one end; a read error may be behind it. V gene TRBV6-1 combines with J gene TRBJ1-2; D is unresolved. This CDR3 comprises 12 residues. Germline CDR1 reads MNHNS; CDR2 reads SASEGT. The CDR3: CASSEVFRMVLF. As DNA, the CDR3 is TGTGCCAGCAGTGAAGTGTTCCGAATGGTTCTTTTC.

This clonotype came up many times. The V and J genes are TRBV12-3 or TRBV12-4 and TRBJ2-7, with D perhaps TRBD1 or TRBD2 (5 bases each). This CDR3 has 14 amino acids. Deletions cut 7 bases from V and 7 bases from J, with 20 bases between. The CDR3 bases are TGTGCCAGCACCCCCACCGGACCCGAGGGGGAGCAGTACTTC. Encoded protein: CASTPTGPEGEQYF.

This clonotype occurred many times. V is TRBV18 and J is TRBJ2-1; tentative D call: TRBD2 (5 bases). Germline-derived CDR1 and CDR2 are KGHSH and LQKENI. The CDR3 is 16 amino acids. Between the trimmed V and J ends, which lost 3 bases and 8 bases, there was a span of 20 bases. The CDR3 region is CASSPSLARELDEQFF. In DNA, the CDR3 is TGTGCCAGCTCACCGTCTCTAGCAAGGGAACTTGATGAGCAGTTCTTC.

This clonotype was recorded many times. V usage is TRBV5-1 and J usage is TRBJ1-4; D is perhaps TRBD1 (5 bases). The CDR3 is 17 amino acids. Germline CDR1 SGHRS, CDR2 YFSETQ. Trimming shortened V by 5 bases and J by 4 bases, and 21 bases separated the two germline ends. CDR3 region: CASSKRQPPEINEKLFF. In nucleotides, the CDR3 is TGCGCCAGCAGTAAAAGACAGCCGCCGGAGATTAATGAAAAACTGTTTTTT.

At least ten counts were recorded for this clonotype. The chain combines TRBV28 with TRBJ1-3; possibly TRBD1 for D (5 bases). Germline V gene data show CDR1 as MDHEN and CDR2 as SYDVKM. The CDR3 is 13 residues long. Trimming took off 6 bases at V and 3 bases at J, with 9 bases between the two ends. Here the CDR3 DNA reads TGTGCCAGCAGCCTAGGGGTTGGAAACACCATATATTTT. As protein: CASSLGVGNTIYF. Full variable domain (missing parts from reference TRBV28 and TRBJ1-3): DVKVTQSSRYLVKRTGEKVFLECVQDMDHENMFWYRQDPGLGLRLIYFSYDVKMKEKGDIPEGYSVSREKKERFSLILESASTNQTSMYLCASSLGVGNTIYFGEGSWLTVV.

In this sample, this clonotype turned up a few times. The gene calls are TRBV27 and TRBJ1-6, with D uncertain. V lost 5 bases and J 8 bases, leaving 16 bases between the germline ends. The CDR3 totals 15 residues. The V gene's germline CDR1 is MNHEY and CDR2 SMNVEV (reference sequence). The CDR3 coding sequence is TGTGCCAGCAGTCGCCGGGGTTTACTGGATTCACCCCTCCACTTT. Translated: CASSRRGLLDSPLHF.

This clonotype was picked up a small number of times. The V and J genes are TRBV5-4 and TRBJ1-6, with D tentatively TRBD1 (6 bases). This CDR3 region has 15 residues. Germline CDR1 reads SGHNT; CDR2 reads YYREEE (reference sequence). Trimming cost V 3 bases and J 4 bases, with 11 bases left between them. The CDR3 loop reads CASSSQGRYNSPLHF. For the CDR3, the DNA is TGTGCCAGCAGCTCTCAGGGGCGTTATAATTCACCCCTCCACTTT.

There are a few counts of this clonotype. V is TRBV6-6 and J is TRBJ1-5; no clear D gene. This CDR3 is 13 amino acids long. Trimming stripped 9 bases from V and 7 bases from J, with 16 bases between. Germline V gene sequence: CDR1 MNHNY, CDR2 SVGAGI (reference sequence). As DNA, the CDR3 is TGTGCCAGTAGCAATGACCAGAGGCAGCCCCAGCATTTT. Translation: CASSNDQRQPQHF.

This clonotype was recorded many times. The chain combines TRBV28 with TRBJ1-2; 8 bases match TRBD1. This CDR3 is 16 amino acids long. CDR1 MDHEN and CDR2 SYDVKM come from the germline V gene. J gave up 2 bases and V 7 bases, and 12 bases lay outside the gene matches. In nucleotides, the CDR3 is TGTGCCAGCACCTTGGCTCCAGGGGGCCGCAACTATGGCTACACCTTC. Protein: CASTLAPGGRNYGYTF.

This clonotype was seen many times. The chain has TRBV28 and TRBJ2-7; D perhaps matches TRBD1 (5 bases). V was pared by 3 bases and J by 2 bases, with 14 bases between. The CDR3 totals 15 residues. Germline assignment: CDR1 MDHEN and CDR2 SYDVKM. The CDR3 DNA reads TGTGCCAGCAGTTTTTACAGGCGTTTTCCCTACGAGCAGTACTTC. It translates to CASSFYRRFPYEQYF. The whole variable domain, remainder taken from reference TRBV28 and TRBJ2-7, is DVKVTQSSRYLVKRTGEKVFLECVQDMDHENMFWYRQDPGLGLRLIYFSYDVKMKEKGDIPEGYSVSREKKERFSLILESASTNQTSMYLCASSFYRRFPYEQYFGPGTRLTVT.

This clonotype was observed many times. The V gene is TRBV10-1, the J gene TRBJ1-1; D gene ambiguous. There are 14 residues in the CDR3. V was pared by 0 bases and J by 3 bases, with 8 bases between. The germline CDR1 and CDR2 sequences are WNHNN and SYGVQD (reference sequence). The CDR3: CASSESGSYTEAFF. CDR3 coding DNA: TGCGCCAGCAGTGAGTCGGGGTCCTACACTGAAGCTTTCTTT.

This clonotype has ten or more counts. The V and J genes are TRBV2 and TRBJ2-3; 9 nucleotides line up with TRBD2. In germline, CDR1 is SNHLY, CDR2 FYNNEI. V shed 1 base and J 9 bases; nucleotides not matched to a gene: 8. The CDR3 loop spans 15 amino acids. CDR3: CASSEVRGRAETQYF. The DNA for the CDR3 is TGTGCCAGCAGTGAAGTCCGCGGGAGGGCCGAAACGCAGTATTTT.

This clonotype was found many times. The J gene is TRBJ2-2, the V gene TRBV6-1; 10 bases are shared with TRBD2. CDR3 length: 15 amino acids. Germline V gene lookup returns CDR1 MNHNS and CDR2 SASEGT. Unmatched junction bases numbered 7, after V lost 6 bases and J lost 6 bases. The CDR3 loop is CASSAGTSAPGELFF. CDR3 in DNA: TGTGCCAGCAGCGCCGGGACTAGCGCCCCCGGGGAGCTGTTTTTT.